This TCR beta chain was documented in a study of human T cells and chemical hapten exposure. Study details: Sensitizing treatment utilized 2% DPC over a roughly 2 cm by roughly 2 cm portion of upper inner arm skin.

Time point of the sample: patch test 3, about 24 weeks after DPC sensitization. As for treatment: therapeutic diphenylcyclopropenone sensitization with weekly scalp DPC. The total RNA was obtained from whole blood that was not fractionated. The study's library attached unique molecular identifiers to single cDNA molecules. Source study methods: Counts of TCRs in each sample centred on a median of 95,638 and extended from about 20,000 to 690,000. MiXCR, applied by TCRdb to the RACE reads, yields one record per CDR3 protein. The V and J calls come from TCRdb's annotation, not from the publication. The profile covers 180,000 or so distinct CDR3 sequences, with around 25% appearing a single time and 2.5% taken by the ten largest. The sample consisted of whole blood, taken in connection with sensitization to the hapten diphenylcyclopropenone (DPC). The sequence came from a woman aged 40 to 50 with alopecia areata. Some clones in this sample may be carry-over from other donors' samples.

The CDR3 loop reads CASSLQGAGKLFF. The CDR3 DNA is TGTGCCAGCAGTTTACAGGGGGCGGGAAAACTGTTTTTT. V usage is TRBV27 and J usage is TRBJ1-4; TRBD1 matches 8 bases. The CDR3 has 13 residues. Trimming at V came to 2 bases and at J to 10 bases, leaving 3 bases not matched to a gene. CDR1 MNHEY and CDR2 SMNVEV come from the germline V gene (reference sequence).